The T cell receptor beta chain under discussion was sequenced for a study of T cells after yellow fever vaccination. The wider study: Preparation of fractions with low cell numbers was performed using SMART-Seq v4 Ultra Low Input.

Study outcomes and limitations: Overlap between CD4 and CD8 compartments was detected for a small share of clonotypes. Abundant contaminating clonotypes from the bulk population could appear in FACS-sorted repertoires.

Generation of TCR cDNA used 5'RACE template switching (which added a universal primer site and UMIs). Each CDR3 protein is one row after TCRdb ran MiXCR on the 5' RACE reads. Counted here are approximately 510,000 distinct CDR3 sequences, roughly 22% occurring once; the ten biggest clones make up approximately 16%. Only a few counts were recorded for this clonotype. Antigen: not known. The CDR3 runs to 16 residues. Looked up from germline, CDR1 is SEHNR and CDR2 is FQNEAQ (reference sequence). V gave up 2 bases and J gave up 0 bases, with 10 bases separating them. This chain uses TRBV7-9 with TRBJ2-2; perhaps TRBD1 as D (6 bases). This receptor was obtained from a man aged 18 to 30 who received the YFV17D yellow fever vaccine. The sample consisted of PBMCs, taken roughly 20 days after the first yellow fever vaccination. CDR3 in amino acids: CASSLIGTTNTGELFF. Written as DNA, the CDR3 is TGTGCCAGCAGCTTAATTGGGACAACGAACACCGGGGAGCTGTTTTTT.